This TCR beta chain comes out of a study of T cell clonotyping in hematopoietic cell transplantation. Repertoires were generated with immunoSEQ multiplex PCR, while TCRdb's copy carries only in-frame clones and drops some. The data contain roughly 9,300 clones, 80% to 90% of them seen just once; the ten biggest clones take up about a third. As concerns this clone: Its antigen remains unidentified.

General study findings and limits: Few recipient clonotypes overlapped donors; over 95% were de novo at given depth. Recipient TCR diversity dropped after transplant; expanded clonotypes rose from day 30 to 180.

This specimen was PBMCs, taken 180 days after allogeneic stem cell transplant. This clonotype originated in a human patient who had an allogeneic stem cell transplant, so the T cells may come from the graft donor. The donor label of this sample is uncertain. Some clones in this sample may be carry-over from other donors' samples.

The CDR3 nucleotides read TGTGCCAGCAGCTTGACTGGGCCCACAGATACGCAGTATTTT. Translated, it gives CASSLTGPTDTQYF. The rearrangement joins TRBV7-3 to TRBJ2-3; D is undetermined. V dropped 3 bases and J dropped 2 bases, with 9 bases sitting between them. This CDR3 contains 14 residues. Per the germline V gene, CDR1 is SGHTA and CDR2 is FQGTGA.